These 20 T cell receptor beta chains were sequenced from one sample in a study of blood T cells in healthy people across ages. It was with a sample-barcoded 5' primer and a J-beta primer mix that a second PCR of roughly 7 to 12 cycles was run. Via MiXCR, TCRdb re-called the 5' RACE reads, giving one row per CDR3 protein. The table has approximately 680,000 distinct CDR3 sequences, roughly 30% seen once; the top ten hold 15% to 19%. The sequencing input was blood. The receptor set was obtained from a woman aged 80 or over in good health.

The table lists this clonotype with a few counts. This chain links TRBV27 with TRBJ2-3; a weak D match, TRBD1 (6 bases). Deletions cut 0 bases from V and 4 bases from J, with 17 bases between. Germline CDR1 is MNHEY and CDR2 is SMNVEV (reference sequence). The CDR3 sequence is 17 residues long. Here the CDR3 DNA reads TGTGCCAGCAGTTTATCCTTCAGGGGCGCAGGGGCAGATACGCAGTATTTT. Protein sequence: CASSLSFRGAGADTQYF.

This clonotype was observed many times. CDR3 sequence: CASSPWSRSYEQYF. The CDR3 DNA follows: TGTGCCAGCAGTCCCTGGTCTAGGTCCTACGAGCAGTACTTC. The genes are TRBV3-1 and TRBJ2-7; D gene unclear. V gave up 6 bases and J gave up 1 base, with 13 bases separating them. CDR1 is LGHDT, CDR2 YNNKEL, per germline (reference sequence). The CDR3 is 14 amino acids.

About this clonotype itself: Possible read error: a much larger clone is one base away. The chain recombines TRBV9 with TRBJ2-7; 8 bases map to TRBD2. The CDR3 sequence is 16 residues long. Germline values: CDR1 SGDLS, CDR2 YYNGEE. Trimming cost V 0 bases and J 7 bases; bases outside gene matches: 12. CDR3 sequence (DNA): TGTGCCAGCAGCGTAGAAACGGGGGGGCCCTACAATGAGCAGTACTTC. It yields the protein CASSVETGGPYNEQYF.

On this clonotype: A much larger clonotype is one base distant, so this may be a read error. The genes are TRBV5-1 and TRBJ2-7; tentatively, D is TRBD2 (6 bases). Germline CDR1 SGHRS, CDR2 YFSETQ. The CDR3 totals 14 residues. V was pared by 3 bases and J by 7 bases, with 17 bases between. CDR3: CASSWDPLAGEQYF. Here the CDR3 DNA reads TGCGCCAGCAGCTGGGATCCCCTGGCGGGGGAGCAGTACTTC.

This clonotype was recorded at least ten times. This rearrangement joins TRBV20-1 to TRBJ2-5, with TRBD2 identical over 8 bases. The CDR3 is 15 residues long. Germline-derived CDR1 and CDR2 are DFQATT and SNEGSKA (reference sequence). V trimming: 6 bases; J trimming: 2 bases; junction bases outside the gene matches: 11. The CDR3 here is CSAPLGGGHQETQYF. The CDR3 bases are TGCAGTGCCCCCTTGGGCGGGGGGCATCAAGAGACCCAGTACTTC.

This clonotype was recorded a few times. The rearrangement uses TRBV6-5 and TRBJ1-2, with 8 bases identical to TRBD1. V lost 6 bases to trimming and J lost 7 bases; unmatched junction nucleotides: 10. This CDR3 is 14 amino acids long. The germline V gene has CDR1 MNHEY and CDR2 SVGAGI. This CDR3 is CASSRSPGGGGYTF. The CDR3 DNA is TGTGCCAGCAGCCGTTCCCCAGGGGGCGGTGGCTACACCTTC.

There are a few counts of this clonotype. The rearrangement joins TRBV5-1 to TRBJ1-4; 7 bases agree with TRBD1. Trimming at V came to 2 bases and at J to 7 bases, leaving 8 bases not matched to a gene. Germline V lookup: CDR1 SGHRS, CDR2 YFSETQ. This CDR3 comprises 15 residues. Written as DNA, the CDR3 is TGCGCCAGCAGCTTTAACAGGGGAGGGAGTGAAAAACTGTTTTTT. Translated: CASSFNRGGSEKLFF.

At least ten counts were recorded for this clonotype. The chain links TRBV6-6 to TRBJ1-4; 11 nucleotides line up with TRBD1. The CDR3 is made up of 15 amino acids. Trimming took 0 bases from V and 8 from J; bases not matched to a gene: 2. CDR1 MNHNY and CDR2 SVGAGI come from the germline V gene (reference sequence). The CDR3 sequence is CASSYSGTGGEKLFF. CDR3 DNA: TGTGCCAGCAGTTACTCCGGGACAGGGGGAGAAAAACTGTTTTTT.

This clonotype was recorded once. V and J are TRBV20-1 and TRBJ2-1, with D possibly matching TRBD2 (7 bases). The CDR3 spans 15 residues. With 0 bases removed from V and 5 bases from J, the gap between germline ends came to 14 bases. Germline CDR1 reads DFQATT; CDR2 reads SNEGSKA (reference sequence). CDR3 in DNA: TGCAGTGCTAGAGATATGAGGGGGGGCCACAATGAGCAGTTCTTC. Its protein is CSARDMRGGHNEQFF.

This clonotype appeared a few times. Being one base from a much bigger clone, this may be a read error. This chain links TRBV4-3 with TRBJ2-1, with unresolved D. Germline CDR1 LGHNA, CDR2 YSLEER. The CDR3 has 14 amino acids. V lost 0 bases and J 7 bases, leaving 10 bases between the germline ends. The chain's CDR3 is CASSQERPRNEQFF. The CDR3 DNA sequence: TGCGCCAGCAGCCAAGAAAGACCCAGGAATGAGCAGTTCTTC.

This clonotype has just a few counts. Since a much larger clone is just one base distant, this may be a read error. The CDR3 loop is CASSLIMGEEEQYF. The DNA of the CDR3 is TGTGCCAGCAGCTTAATAATGGGGGAGGAGGAGCAGTACTTC. The chain has TRBV7-3 and TRBJ2-7; possible D gene TRBD2, 6 bases. The germline V gene encodes CDR1 SGHTA and CDR2 FQGTGA. The CDR3 is 14 amino acids. V was clipped by 1 base and J by 7 bases, with 14 bases between them.

This clonotype was observed once. The DNA of the CDR3 is TGCAGTGCCGCCTCAATTAACTATGGCTACACCTTC. Amino acids: CSAASINYGYTF. The V gene is TRBV20-1, the J gene TRBJ1-2; D gene uncertain. V was clipped by 6 bases and J by 1 base, with 9 bases between them. The CDR3 extends over 12 amino acids. Germline loops: CDR1 DFQATT, CDR2 SNEGSKA (reference sequence).

This clonotype has at least ten counts. The V gene is TRBV6-1, the J gene TRBJ2-7; possible D gene TRBD2, 7 bases. The CDR3 has 14 amino acids. Germline V gene lookup returns CDR1 MNHNS and CDR2 SASEGT. V was shortened by 6 bases and J by 3 bases, with 15 bases between the two germline ends. This CDR3 is CASSLGGAFYEQYF. The CDR3 DNA sequence: TGTGCCAGCAGCCTGGGGGGGGCCTTCTACGAGCAGTACTTC.

This clonotype was counted at least ten times. V gene TRBV21-1 combines with J gene TRBJ2-3; the D segment call TRBD1 is taken from the table without a DNA check. TRBV21-1 is termed a pseudogene. The CDR3 has 17 amino acids. CDR3 region: CASSKAGGGRGTDTQYF. The DNA for the CDR3 is TGTGCCAGCAGCAAAGCCGGGGGGGGGCGCGGCACAGATACGCAGTATTTT.

The rearrangement uses TRBV29-1 and TRBJ1-2; weak D call: TRBD1 (5 bases). The CDR3 contains 14 residues. V lost 3 bases and J 7 bases, leaving 18 bases between the germline ends. Germline CDR1 reads SQVTM; CDR2 reads ANQGSEA. In DNA, the CDR3 is TGCAGCGTTGACCTTGGTGGGGCTTCATCTGGCTACACCTTC. Protein sequence: CSVDLGGASSGYTF.

This clonotype was detected only once. This chain connects TRBV7-2 to TRBJ2-5, with D possibly being TRBD2 (5 bases). The CDR3 covers 14 residues. Germline CDR1 reads SGHTA; CDR2 reads FQGNSA. Deletions cut 5 bases from V and 3 bases from J, with 13 bases between. The CDR3 DNA reads as TGTGCCAGCAGCCCGGCTTCGCGGGAAGAGACCCAGTACTTC. Protein sequence: CASSPASREETQYF.

The sample holds many counts of this clonotype. The V and J genes are TRBV13 and TRBJ2-3, with 10 bases aligning to TRBD2. The CDR3 has 15 residues. Losses at the gene ends were 5 bases for V and 1 base for J; bases not matched to a gene: 3. CDR1 PRHDT and CDR2 FYEKMQ come from the germline V gene (reference sequence). The CDR3 reads CASSTGLAGTDTQYF. The CDR3 nucleotides are TGTGCCAGCAGCACCGGACTAGCGGGCACAGATACGCAGTATTTT.

In the case of this clonotype: A much larger clone sits a single nucleotide away, making a read error possible. The chain combines TRBV6-2 or TRBV6-3 with TRBJ2-5; D remains unclear. V lost 2 bases, J lost 11 bases, and 15 bases lay in between. CDR3 length equals 13 residues. Germline V lookup: CDR1 MNHEY, CDR2 SVGEGT. CDR3 region: CASSYLAASEQYF. CDR3 sequence (DNA): TGTGCCAGCAGTTACCTGGCCGCATCTGAGCAGTACTTC.

Written as DNA, the CDR3 is TGCAGTGCCCCGGGGACTAGCGGGAGGGGGGGAAGCTCCTACGAGCAGTACTTC. Protein sequence: CSAPGTSGRGGSSYEQYF. The V gene is TRBV20-1, the J gene TRBJ2-7, with TRBD2 matching 16 bases. This CDR3 contains 18 residues. J gave up 0 bases and V 6 bases, and 11 bases lay outside the gene matches. Germline V gives CDR1 DFQATT, CDR2 SNEGSKA (reference sequence).

The CDR3 reads CASSEISYEQYF. The CDR3 nucleotides read TGTGCCAGCAGTGAGATTTCCTACGAGCAGTACTTC. The V and J genes are TRBV6-6 and TRBJ2-7; D is unresolved. In germline, CDR1 is MNHNY, CDR2 SVGAGI (reference sequence). The CDR3 covers 12 residues. V was cut by 5 bases and J by 1 base, with 6 bases left in between.